This T cell receptor (beta chain) comes out of a study of cytomegalovirus exposure and HLA in healthy donors. About this clone itself: No antigen is known for it.

Study-level findings and limits: Excluded were some V segments that proved indistinguishable, including TRBV6-2 and TRBV6-3. Among immune exposure information, only CMV serostatus was available. Within an earlier analysis, most TCR beta V segments proved productive either about 87% or about 30% of the time.

In the PCR, 60 Vbeta and 13 Jbeta primers were used. This table comes from immunoSEQ multiplex PCR, and its TCRdb copy is limited to in-frame clones, with some not included. The sample contains fewer than 95,000 clones, over 55% of which appear only once. Trimming removed 5 bases from V and 0 bases from J, with 17 bases in between. The germline V gene encodes CDR1 PRHDT and CDR2 FYEKMQ (reference sequence). The CDR3 totals 17 residues. The sample consisted of PBMCs. This clonotype was obtained from a woman between 45 and 65 years old in good health and CMV-seropositive. The rearrangement links TRBV13 to TRBJ2-1, with a possible D match to TRBD1 (5 bases). The CDR3 DNA reads as TGTGCCAGCAGCCCTGCGACAGCTTTCCTCTCCTACAATGAGCAGTTCTTC. This translates into CASSPATAFLSYNEQFF.